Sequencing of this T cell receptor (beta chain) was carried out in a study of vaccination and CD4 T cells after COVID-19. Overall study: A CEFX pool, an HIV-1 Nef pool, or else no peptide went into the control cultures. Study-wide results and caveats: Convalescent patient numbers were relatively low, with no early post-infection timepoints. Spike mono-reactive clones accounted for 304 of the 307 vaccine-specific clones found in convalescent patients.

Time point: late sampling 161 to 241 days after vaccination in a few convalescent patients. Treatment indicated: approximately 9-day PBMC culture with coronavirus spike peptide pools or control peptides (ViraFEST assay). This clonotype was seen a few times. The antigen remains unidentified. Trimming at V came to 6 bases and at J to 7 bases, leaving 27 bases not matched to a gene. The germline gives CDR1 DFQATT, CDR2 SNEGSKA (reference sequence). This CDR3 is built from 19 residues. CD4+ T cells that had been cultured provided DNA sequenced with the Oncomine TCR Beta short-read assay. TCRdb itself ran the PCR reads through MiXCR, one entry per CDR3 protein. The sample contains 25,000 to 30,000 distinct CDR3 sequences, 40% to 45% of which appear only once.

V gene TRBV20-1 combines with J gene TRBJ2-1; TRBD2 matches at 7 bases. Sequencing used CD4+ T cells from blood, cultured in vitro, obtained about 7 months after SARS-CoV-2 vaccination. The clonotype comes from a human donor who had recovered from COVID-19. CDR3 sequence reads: CSAPRVGLAEGIGGNEQFF. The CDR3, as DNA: TGCAGTGCCCCCCGCGTCGGCCTAGCGGAGGGGATTGGGGGGAATGAGCAGTTCTTC.